The following is a T cell receptor beta chain sequence with its context. This clonotype has only a few counts. Its antigen is unknown. No base quality information exists; no much larger clone differs at one position. Library prep was done by 5' RACE. Reads for this sample came from an Illumina HiSeq 2000. A universal primer binding site was added through template switching, and the final cDNA carried a unique molecular identifier so that TCR cDNA molecules could be counted accurately. Specific primers in the conserved constant-segment region were used to synthesize first-strand cDNA for TCR alpha and beta chains. Each cDNA library was double barcoded, with a SMART-Mk sample barcode plus Illumina barcodes, to control for contamination. TruSeq adapter sequences and Illumina sample barcodes were added in two successive PCR steps. Sequencing of the TCR alpha and beta cDNA libraries was done on the Illumina HiSeq platform using custom primers. Per the source publication's procedure: Unique molecular identifiers were extracted from raw reads with MiGEC, and CDR3 positions were determined with MiXCR. For each individual, recombination models were inferred using an EM algorithm with the repgenHMM and IGoR tools. Shared clonotype analysis was performed with the tcR package in R, normalizing sharing by the product of cloneset sizes. To study raw recombination free of thymic and clonal selection effects, out-of-frame nonproductive sequences were analyzed. TCRdb's own reprocessing of the public reads used fastp at Q25 and MiXCR and kept productive beta chains. Identical CDR3 proteins give one entry, which carries the most common genes and DNA. TCRdb, rather than the study authors, made the V and J calls. In this sample the table shows more than 600,000 distinct CDR3 sequences, over 15% of which occur a single time. The ten top clones hold around 13% of the sample.

The data are from a study of identical twins (TCRdb year 2016). Background on the whole study: To test whether fetal clonotypes persist, the study used deep sequencing on TCR alpha and beta repertoires from monozygotic twins, unrelated adults of various ages, and cord blood. To rule out contamination, the twin experiments were replicated at different times with different library preparation protocols.

What the work shows at the level of the full study, not this receptor alone: Because the same donors could not be followed over many years, the conclusions depended on cross-sectional statistical analysis. Fewer insertions were carried by abundant cord blood beta clonotypes, a similar but weaker trend appeared in young adult naive repertoires, and no such trend appeared in memory repertoires. Out-of-frame TCR alpha sharing in monozygotic twins was systematically underestimated by recombination models, whereas sharing between unrelated individuals was in agreement with the recombination models. Out-of-frame TCR alpha sequences shared between twins showed an excess of low generation-probability sequences compared with coincidental sharing between unrelated individuals. Zero-insertion analyses could be partly confounded by invariant T cells such as MAIT and iNKT, although diverse VJ usage argued against such confounding for most clonotypes. In beta out-of-frame sequences, excess twin sharing was weaker, because having fewer shared sequences lowered the signal-to-noise ratio.

Inclusive of the bounding cysteine and phenylalanine, the CDR3 is 13 residues long. The retained sequence is limited to the CDR3, 39 bases, with the frame set at the first base. The CDR1 and CDR2 encoded by the germline V gene are SGHRS and YFSETQ. V lost 4 bases and J lost 10 bases, and the count of bases not matched to a germline gene is 6. Every donor was a healthy Caucasian. The twin cohort comprised three pairs of female monozygotic twins, all aged roughly 18 to 29 years. RNA for TCR libraries was isolated from peripheral blood mononuclear cells. These data were likewise used in another study, on T cells expressing NK-cell markers. The other study reports the following: In sorted CD3+CD56+NKG2C+, CD3+CD56+NKG2C- and CD3+CD56-NKG2C+ T-cell subsets from about 8 donors, TCR beta-chain repertoires were profiled. Among the eight sequenced donors, seven were HCMV-seropositive and one was HCMV-seronegative. In several experiments an anti-gammadeltaTCR antibody was added to restrict sorting to alphabetaTCR-expressing T cells. In roughly 6 donors, the dominant CD3+CD56+NKG2C+ clonotypes were found to rank among the top 10 CD8+ clonotypes and to make up about 1.0-8% of CD8+ T cells. Those dominant clonotypes were again the most abundant among CD3+CD56-NKG2C+ cells in a few donors, at roughly 25-65%. Whether the expanded NKG2C-expressing T cell clones were specific for HCMV antigens remained unclear. The eight sequenced donors were randomly selected healthy volunteers, three men and five women. A commercial ELISA kit detecting HCMV-specific IgG in serum was used to determine HCMV serostatus. For roughly 6 donors, bulk peripheral blood T-cell repertoires were also sequenced from unsorted PBMC. MIGEC was used to demultiplex reads and group the reads by UMI, and MiTCR was used to assemble and quantify clonotypes. To exclude erroneous sequences, only TCR cDNA sequences supported by at least two reads were retained. The tcR package was used for downstream repertoire analysis, and clonotypes were matched across fractions by CDR3 nucleotide sequence plus V segment. VDJmatch was used to annotate antigen specificity against VDJdb, with one amino acid substitution allowed in CDR3.

The sequenced sample consisted of PBMCs. This receptor was obtained from a woman between 18 and 30 years old in good health. Here the chain combines TRBV5-1 and TRBJ2-1; TRBD1 matches 9 bases in the middle. At the DNA level, the sequence is TGCGCCAGCAGCGGGGGGACAGGGCAAGAGCAGTTCTTC. This encodes CASSGGTGQEQFF. Full variable domain (CDR3 extended with the reference TRBV5-1 and TRBJ2-1 proteins): KAGVTQTPRYLIKTRGQQVTLSCSPISGHRSVSWYQQTPGQGLQFLFEYFSETQRNKGNFPGRFSGRQFSNSRSEMNVSTLELGDSALYLCASSGGTGQEQFFGPGTRLTVL.